This is a list of T cell receptor beta chains from one sample in a study of cytomegalovirus exposure and HLA in healthy donors. Data came from immunoSEQ multiplex PCR; TCRdb stores just in-frame clones and leaves some out. The sample comprises just over 65,000 clones, 75% to 85% of which are singletons, and around 6.3% rests with the top ten. Material: PBMCs. The source of these receptors is a human donor in good health. The CDR3 runs from the conserved cysteine through the conserved F or W. A D gene is named only where the DNA matches it firmly. Size tells how often a clone was seen (once, few, many) or the class of an expanded clone, and some rows leave it out.

j_call,d_call,clone_size,v_call,cdr3_nt,cdr3_aa
TRBJ1-2,TRBD1,.,TRBV5-1,TGCGCCAGCAGCACGGGACAGCCTCGGGATGGCTACACCTTC,CASSTGQPRDGYTF
TRBJ1-5,TRBD1,.,TRBV18,TGTGCCAGCTCACCCGACAGGGGGCGCGGTAGCAATCAGCCCCAGCATTTT,CASSPDRGRGSNQPQHF
TRBJ2-7,.,.,TRBV2,TGTGCCAGCAAGGACAGTTCCTACGAGCAGTACTTC,CASKDSSYEQYF
TRBJ2-7,.,.,TRBV29-1,TGCAGCGCCTATGGGAGGGGGGGCTCCTACGAGCAGTACTTC,CSAYGRGGSYEQYF
TRBJ2-2,TRBD2,.,TRBV5-6,TGTGCCAGCAGCTTGGGACTAGCGGGGGTCCAGAGGGAGCTGTTTTTT,CASSLGLAGVQRELFF
TRBJ2-7,TRBD2,.,TRBV5-1,TGCGCCAGCAGCTTGGCGGTTGCTAGCGGTACCTACGAGCAGTACTTC,CASSLAVASGTYEQYF
TRBJ2-7,.,.,TRBV30,TGTGCCTGGAGTGTCCGACTTGATCGCGAGCAGTACTTC,CAWSVRLDREQYF
TRBJ1-6,TRBD1,.,TRBV10-3,TGTGCCATCACTAAAGACAGGGACGGTTCACCCCTCCACTTT,CAITKDRDGSPLHF
TRBJ2-3,TRBD2,.,TRBV7-8,TGTGCCAGCAGCATCCTGACTAGCTCAAATACGCAGTATTTT,CASSILTSSNTQYF
TRBJ2-5,.,.,TRBV5-1,TGCGCCAGCAGCTTGGGGGACTTTCCTAAAGGGGAGACCCAGTACTTC,CASSLGDFPKGETQYF
TRBJ2-7,TRBD1,few,TRBV6-5,TGTGCCAGCAGTTATCTCGGGACAGGGATTGGGTACGAGCAGTACTTC,CASSYLGTGIGYEQYF
TRBJ1-1,TRBD1,.,TRBV28,TGTGCCAGCAGTTTAGTTTTATGGGACAGCAACACTGAAGCTTTCTTT,CASSLVLWDSNTEAFF
TRBJ2-3,TRBD2,.,TRBV9,TGTGCCAGCAGCCCATCTCAGCGGGGGGCCCATGGTACGCAGTATTTT,CASSPSQRGAHGTQYF
TRBJ2-3,TRBD2,.,TRBV28,TGTGCCAGCAGTACCCTAGCGGGGGGGCCAAGAGATACGCAGTATTTT,CASSTLAGGPRDTQYF
TRBJ2-1,.,.,TRBV5-1,TGCGCCAGCAGCTGGCAGGGAGGAAACAATGAGCAGTTCTTC,CASSWQGGNNEQFF
TRBJ2-3,.,.,TRBV6-4,TGTGCCAGCAGACTAAGGGGGACCCCGGGTACGCAGTATTTT,CASRLRGTPGTQYF
TRBJ2-5,.,.,TRBV18,TGTGCCAGCTCACCCCCCGCTGTTAGCTTGCAGACCCAGTACTTC,CASSPPAVSLQTQYF
TRBJ1-5,.,.,TRBV19,TGTGCCAGTAGATCCAACGGGGGGGCCAATCAGCCCCAGCATTTT,CASRSNGGANQPQHF
TRBJ1-2,TRBD1,.,TRBV10-2,TGCGCCAGCAGCGTCGACAGGGGCGTTGCCTACACCTTC,CASSVDRGVAYTF
TRBJ1-1,.,.,TRBV28,TGTGCCACCTTCGTGAACACTGAAGCTTTCTTT,CATFVNTEAFF
TRBJ1-4,TRBD1,.,TRBV4-1,TGCGCCAGCAGCCAGACAGGGAATCAGGAAAAACTGTTTTTT,CASSQTGNQEKLFF
TRBJ1-1,.,.,TRBV28,TGTGCCAGCAGTTTATTTGGGAGCTCCAACACTGAAGCTTTCTTT,CASSLFGSSNTEAFF
TRBJ2-7,.,.,TRBV7-9,TGTGCCAGCAGACACGGGGGATCCTTCGAGCAGTACTTC,CASRHGGSFEQYF
TRBJ1-6,TRBD1,.,TRBV10-3,TGTGCCATCAGTGAGCTGACAGGGAATAATTCACCCCTCCACTTT,CAISELTGNNSPLHF
TRBJ2-3,TRBD2,.,TRBV7-3,TGTGCCAGCAGCTTAAGGCCACGGGGGGTCTCGGGGGATACGCAGTATTTT,CASSLRPRGVSGDTQYF
TRBJ2-5,.,once,TRBV7-8,TGTGCCAGCAGCTCCGCTTCTAGGGGTGAGACCCAGTACTTC,CASSSASRGETQYF
TRBJ1-6,.,.,TRBV7-2,TGTGCCAGCACCCGAGCCGGTAATTCACCCCTCCACTTT,CASTRAGNSPLHF
TRBJ2-7,.,.,TRBV18,TGTGCCAGCTCACCGGGGGCTTCGTACGAGCAGTACTTC,CASSPGASYEQYF
TRBJ2-7,.,.,TRBV5-1,TGCGCCAGCAGCTTGGATGGGGACAATTCCCAGTACTTC,CASSLDGDNSQYF
TRBJ2-1,TRBD2,.,TRBV10-3,TGTGCCATCACCGCGGGGGGTGCCGCTTACAATGAGCAGTTCTTC,CAITAGGAAYNEQFF
TRBJ2-1,.,.,TRBV10-1,TGCGCCAGCAGTGAAGACGGGGAGCAGTTCTTC,CASSEDGEQFF
TRBJ2-3,TRBD1,.,TRBV27,TGTGCCAGCAGTTCCCACCGGGACAGGGGCACAGATACGCAGTATTTT,CASSSHRDRGTDTQYF
TRBJ1-1,.,.,TRBV21-1,TGTGCCAGCGGGGGACACTCGAACACTGAAGCTTTCTTT,CASGGHSNTEAFF
TRBJ2-2,TRBD1,.,TRBV23-1,TGCGCCAGCAGTTCCCCCGGGACAGGGACCGGGGAGCTGTTTTTT,CASSSPGTGTGELFF
TRBJ1-2,.,.,TRBV7-8,TGTGCCAGCAGCTTAGATCGGACAACCGGGGGCTACACCTTC,CASSLDRTTGGYTF
TRBJ1-4,TRBD1,.,TRBV7-2,TGTGCCAGCAGCTTAGTACCAGGGGGAGAAAAACTGTTTTTT,CASSLVPGGEKLFF
TRBJ2-3,TRBD2,few,TRBV19,TGTGCCAGTAGTACGCTAGCGGCGTCCACAGATACGCAGTATTTT,CASSTLAASTDTQYF
TRBJ2-7,TRBD1,.,TRBV5-8,TGTGCCAGCAGCACCCGGGGACAGGCATCCTACGAGCAGTACTTC,CASSTRGQASYEQYF
TRBJ1-2,.,.,TRBV5-6,TGTGCCAGCAGCCCGCGACAGAGACCTAACTATGGCTACCCCTTC,CASSPRQRPNYGYPF
TRBJ1-1,.,.,TRBV29-1,TGCAGCGTTGCCGGCAGGGCGAACACTGAAGCTTTCTTT,CSVAGRANTEAFF
TRBJ1-5,.,.,TRBV2,TGTGCCAGCAGTGAAAGACGGCGGGATCAGCCCCAGCATTTT,CASSERRRDQPQHF
TRBJ2-5,TRBD2,.,TRBV7-2,TGTGCCAGCAGCTTAGTCCCCAGCGGGGGAGAGACCCAGTACTTC,CASSLVPSGGETQYF
TRBJ2-1,.,.,TRBV7-9,TGTGCCAGCAGCTTAGCCGGGAGCTCCTACAATGAGCAGTTCTTC,CASSLAGSSYNEQFF
TRBJ2-5,TRBD2,.,TRBV4-2,TGTGCCAGCAGCCAAGCCGGACCGGGACTAGAGGAGACCCAGTACTTC,CASSQAGPGLEETQYF
TRBJ2-3,.,.,TRBV5-1,TGCGCCAGCAGCTACTTCTGGGCCGATACGCAGTATTTT,CASSYFWADTQYF
TRBJ2-7,TRBD1,.,TRBV6-6,TGTGCCAGCAGTCCTCGACAGGGGGCGGCCTACGAGCAGTACTTC,CASSPRQGAAYEQYF
TRBJ1-1,.,once,TRBV19,TGTGCCAGTAGTCGAGACCGCTCAGGGAACACTGAAGCTTTCTTT,CASSRDRSGNTEAFF
TRBJ1-2,.,once,TRBV18,TGTGCCAGCTCACCACGGGAGGGAAACTATGGCTACACCTTC,CASSPREGNYGYTF
TRBJ2-7,.,.,TRBV7-3,TGTGCCAGCAGCTTACTAGCGAACTCCTACGAGCAGTACTTC,CASSLLANSYEQYF
TRBJ2-1,TRBD2,.,TRBV5-1,TGCGCCAGCAGCTTGGATGGTACTAGCGGGGGAAATGAGCAGTTCTTC,CASSLDGTSGGNEQFF
TRBJ1-1,TRBD1,.,TRBV6-1,TGTGCCACGGAGGACAGGAGGAACACTGAAGCTTTCTTT,CATEDRRNTEAFF
TRBJ2-2,.,once,TRBV9,TGTGCCAGCAGCGTTACAGTCTCCTTCGCGAACACCGGGGAGCTGTTTTTT,CASSVTVSFANTGELFF
TRBJ1-2,TRBD1,.,TRBV10-3,TGTGCCATCAGTGAGGAGGGGGCTGACTATGGCTACACCTTC,CAISEEGADYGYTF
TRBJ2-7,.,.,TRBV2,TGTGCCAGCAGGGTCGTTTGGGGCGAGCAGTACTTC,CASRVVWGEQYF
TRBJ1-5,.,.,TRBV5-6,TGTGCCAGCAGCGTACAGGGTGGGAGCAATCAGCCCCAGCATTTT,CASSVQGGSNQPQHF